The 26 T cell receptor beta chains presented below share a single source sample, sequenced in a study of blood T cell repertoires in COVID-19. Libraries were prepared by immunoSEQ multiplex PCR; TCRdb keeps only in-frame clonotypes and omits some of them. The sample lists a few hundred thousand clones; about 90% were seen once. The sequencing input was PBMCs or T cells enriched from blood (not recorded which). These receptors were obtained from a man aged 25-40 years who had recovered from COVID-19.

The chain recombines TRBV3-1 (or the pseudogene TRBV3-2) with TRBJ1-6, with 9 bases lining up with TRBD1. Germline CDR1 and CDR2: LGHDT and YNNKEL (reference sequence). With V trimmed by 5 bases and J by 9 bases, 8 bases remained unmatched. This CDR3 contains 15 residues. CDR3: CASSAYRGPISPLHF. The CDR3 region has the DNA TGTGCCAGCAGCGCTTACAGGGGGCCAATTTCACCCCTCCACTTT.

The genes are TRBV7-8 and TRBJ2-7; D gene ambiguous. Trimming shortened V by 5 bases and J by 2 bases, and 7 bases separated the two germline ends. The CDR3 sequence is 12 residues long. CDR1 SGHVS and CDR2 FQNEAQ come from the germline V gene. The CDR3 is CASSRRAYEQYF. The CDR3 DNA reads as TGTGCCAGCAGCCGGAGAGCCTACGAGCAGTACTTC.

The chain carries TRBV29-1 and TRBJ2-7, with TRBD2 identical over 12 bases. Trimming removed 6 bases from V and 3 bases from J; junction bases left unmatched: 3. Per germline, CDR1 SQVTM and CDR2 ANQGSEA. There are 13 residues in the CDR3. In DNA, the CDR3 is TGCAGCGTCTTGACTAGCGGGGGCTACGAGCAGTACTTC. It yields the protein CSVLTSGGYEQYF.

The V and J genes are TRBV9 and TRBJ2-7; 8 nucleotides line up with TRBD2. CDR1 is SGDLS and CDR2 is YYNGEE in the germline V gene. This CDR3 has 11 residues. After removal of 3 bases from V and 9 bases from J, the junction contained 2 bases not matched to a gene. The CDR3 sequence is CASSAGTRQYF. For the CDR3, the DNA is TGTGCCAGCAGCGCTGGGACTAGGCAGTACTTC.

V is TRBV27 and J is TRBJ2-7; no reliable D call. The CDR3 covers 13 residues. V was trimmed by 6 bases and J by 4 bases, leaving 13 bases between them. Germline V gene sequence: CDR1 MNHEY, CDR2 SMNVEV (reference sequence). CDR3: CASRAAIRYEQYF. The CDR3, as DNA: TGTGCCAGCAGGGCGGCGATCCGGTACGAGCAGTACTTC.

This chain links TRBV19 with TRBJ2-1, with D maybe TRBD2 (5 bases). Germline values: CDR1 LNHDA, CDR2 SQIVND (reference sequence). This CDR3 has 15 amino acids. The V end was cut by 1 base, the J end by 8 bases, with 15 bases between. CDR3 nucleotide sequence: TGTGCCAGTAGTATAGGTGGCGGGCGTTTGGATGAGCAGTTCTTC. Residues: CASSIGGGRLDEQFF.

V gene TRBV19 combines with J gene TRBJ2-6; 7 bases match TRBD1. V shed 5 bases and J 4 bases; nucleotides not matched to a gene: 11. Germline-derived CDR1 and CDR2 are LNHDA and SQIVND (reference sequence). The CDR3 is 17 residues long. This CDR3 reads CASSGDSFVGGANVLTF. In DNA form, the CDR3 reads TGTGCCAGTAGTGGGGACAGTTTTGTCGGCGGGGCCAACGTCCTGACTTTC.

This sequence joins TRBV5-4 and TRBJ2-7; tentatively, D is TRBD1 (6 bases). There are 15 residues in the CDR3. Per the germline V gene, CDR1 is SGHNT and CDR2 is YYREEE (reference sequence). Trimming shortened V by 3 bases and J by 4 bases, and 17 bases separated the two germline ends. The CDR3 region is CASSSPGDGAYEQYF. CDR3 coding DNA: TGTGCCAGCAGCTCCCCAGGGGATGGGGCGTACGAGCAGTACTTC.

This chain joins TRBV11-1 and TRBJ1-1; 9 nucleotides match TRBD1. This CDR3 has 14 amino acids. CDR1 is SGHAT, CDR2 FQDESV, per germline (reference sequence). V shed 5 bases and J 6 bases; nucleotides not matched to a gene: 7. CDR3 amino acids: CASSTWDREAEAFF. CDR3 sequence (DNA): TGTGCCAGCAGCACTTGGGACAGGGAGGCTGAAGCTTTCTTT.

The chain joins TRBV19 to TRBJ1-6; a weak D match, TRBD1 (6 bases). The CDR3 loop spans 15 amino acids. Germline CDR1 is LNHDA and CDR2 is SQIVND (reference sequence). Deletions cut 5 bases from V and 7 bases from J, with 15 bases between. The CDR3 bases are TGTGCCAGTAGTTCTCGACAGGTTGTAAATTCACCCCTCCACTTT. Residues: CASSSRQVVNSPLHF.

V is TRBV28 and J is TRBJ2-7; 8 bases align to TRBD1. In germline, CDR1 is MDHEN, CDR2 SYDVKM. The CDR3 covers 17 residues. V was clipped by 7 bases and J by 0 bases; unmatched bases: 14. The CDR3 coding sequence is TGTGCCAGCATCCCTGGACAGGGAATTACGAGCTCCTACGAGCAGTACTTC. Translation: CASIPGQGITSSYEQYF.

The rearrangement joins TRBV15 to TRBJ2-5, with 8 bases fitting TRBD2. Looked up from germline, CDR1 is LNHNV and CDR2 is YYDKDF (reference sequence). The CDR3 runs to 17 residues. The trim removed 1 base at V and 3 bases at J, leaving 10 bases unmatched. The CDR3 loop reads CATSRGFTGGLEETQYF. CDR3 coding DNA: TGTGCCACCAGCAGAGGTTTTACGGGGGGGCTAGAAGAGACCCAGTACTTC.

V is TRBV9 and J is TRBJ1-2; 7 nucleotides line up with TRBD1. V trimming: 3 bases; J trimming: 0 bases; junction bases outside the gene matches: 11. The CDR3 covers 17 residues. Germline values: CDR1 SGDLS, CDR2 YYNGEE. The CDR3: CASSGLGAGTANYGYTF. Written as DNA, the CDR3 is TGTGCCAGCAGCGGTTTGGGAGCCGGGACAGCTAACTATGGCTACACCTTC.

The V gene is TRBV6-5, the J gene TRBJ1-1; 7 positions agree with TRBD1. V lost 6 bases, J lost 1 base, and 8 bases stayed unmatched. This CDR3 is 15 amino acids long. Germline CDR1 is MNHEY and CDR2 is SVGAGI. Here the CDR3 reads CASRTQGLGNTEAFF. The CDR3 bases are TGTGCCAGCAGGACACAGGGGTTGGGGAACACTGAAGCTTTCTTT.

In its sample, this clone was seen a few times. The chain couples TRBV27 to TRBJ1-2; D might be TRBD1 (5 bases). Germline-derived CDR1 and CDR2 are MNHEY and SMNVEV (reference sequence). V lost 3 bases and J lost 4, with 12 bases in between. The CDR3 extends over 14 amino acids. The CDR3 reads CASSLSQGVYGYTF. CDR3 in DNA: TGTGCCAGCAGTTTGAGTCAGGGCGTCTATGGCTACACCTTC.

The chain employs TRBV27 and TRBJ2-1; the D gene is possibly TRBD2 (6 bases). Trimming removed 3 bases at V and 0 bases at J, with 6 bases between. The CDR3 spans 14 residues. Germline lookup yields CDR1 MNHEY and CDR2 SMNVEV (reference sequence). CDR3 in amino acids: CASSLGGSYNEQFF. CDR3 bases: TGTGCCAGCAGTTTGGGGGGCTCCTACAATGAGCAGTTCTTC.

The chain combines TRBV2 with TRBJ2-7, with TRBD1 matching over 7 bases. The length of the CDR3 is 13 residues. The germline gives CDR1 SNHLY, CDR2 FYNNEI. Trimming at V came to 4 bases and at J to 3 bases, leaving 3 bases not matched to a gene. The CDR3 reads CASSGQGDYEQYF. In nucleotides, the CDR3 is TGTGCCAGCAGTGGACAGGGCGACTACGAGCAGTACTTC.

The chain uses TRBV7-9 and TRBJ1-2; perhaps TRBD1 as D (6 bases). Between the trimmed V and J ends, which lost 2 bases and 8 bases, there was a span of 15 bases. Germline lookup yields CDR1 SEHNR and CDR2 FQNEAQ (reference sequence). The CDR3 contains 14 residues. The CDR3 loop reads CASSLSQRGKGYTF. The CDR3 DNA is TGTGCCAGCAGCTTATCCCAAAGGGGGAAAGGCTACACCTTC.

This chain joins TRBV10-3 and TRBJ1-3, with D perhaps matching TRBD1 (6 bases). This CDR3 is built from 15 residues. Trimming removed 3 bases at V and 6 bases at J, with 15 bases between. Germline-derived CDR1 and CDR2 are ENHRY and SYGVKD. Written as DNA, the CDR3 is TGTGCCATCAGTGATGGGGGCGCAGAAACAAACACCATATATTTT. Residues: CAISDGGAETNTIYF.

The rearrangement links TRBV20-1 to TRBJ1-5, with TRBD1 matching 8 bases. This CDR3 is built from 14 residues. V lost 3 bases, J lost 3 bases, and 4 bases stayed unmatched. Germline V gene data show CDR1 as DFQATT and CDR2 as SNEGSKA (reference sequence). CDR3 in amino acids: CSASRQGYNQPQHF. DNA for the CDR3: TGCAGTGCTAGTAGACAGGGGTACAATCAGCCCCAGCATTTT.

This clone was recorded a few times. The rearrangement links TRBV5-6 to TRBJ1-5; maybe TRBD1 (6 bases). From germline, CDR1 is SGHDT and CDR2 YYEEEE. Trimming took 3 bases from V and 2 from J, leaving 18 bases between them. The CDR3 totals 17 residues. The CDR3 loop is CASSSWGTRAGNQPQHF. The DNA for the CDR3 is TGTGCCAGCAGCTCTTGGGGGACAAGGGCCGGCAATCAGCCCCAGCATTTT.

Only a few counts were recorded for this clone. The CDR3 DNA is TGTGCCAGCAGCTTATTTACTGGTTGGGGGGGGAAAAGCACTGAAGCTTTCTTT. Translating gives CASSLFTGWGGKSTEAFF. The genes are TRBV11-2 and TRBJ1-1, with D possibly TRBD1 on 5 matching bases. V dropped 2 bases and J dropped 4 bases, with 23 bases sitting between them. The germline V gene has CDR1 SGHAT and CDR2 FQNNGV. This CDR3 has 18 amino acids. The whole variable domain, remainder taken from reference TRBV11-2 and TRBJ1-1, is EAGVAQSPRYKIIEKRQSVAFWCNPISGHATLYWYQQILGQGPKLLIQFQNNGVVDDSQLPKDRFSAERLKGVDSTLKIQPAKLEDSAVYLCASSLFTGWGGKSTEAFFGQGTRLTVV.

J is TRBJ2-5 and V is TRBV11-3, with a tentative D call TRBD1 (6 bases). V was pared by 5 bases and J by 0 bases, with 10 bases between. The germline V gene has CDR1 SGHNT and CDR2 YENEEA. CDR3 length: 14 residues. The CDR3: CASSQRTDQETQYF. CDR3 bases: TGTGCCAGCAGCCAAAGGACAGACCAAGAGACCCAGTACTTC.

The sample holds a few counts of this clone. The chain joins TRBV7-3 to TRBJ1-2; 9 nucleotides align to TRBD1. The J segment lost 7 bases and the V segment lost 6 bases, leaving 15 bases of the junction unmatched. CDR1 and CDR2 from the germline V gene are SGHTA and FQGTGA. The CDR3 spans 16 residues. CDR3 in amino acids: CASSPTPGQGFSGYTF. The CDR3 region has the DNA TGTGCCAGCAGTCCAACTCCGGGACAGGGTTTCTCTGGCTACACCTTC.

V usage is TRBV9 and J usage is TRBJ2-7; D gene uncertain. Trimming shortened V by 4 bases and J by 5 bases, and 13 bases separated the two germline ends. From germline, CDR1 is SGDLS and CDR2 YYNGEE. The CDR3 length is 13 residues. The DNA for the CDR3 is TGTGCCAGCAGCATAAACCTAAGCGACGAGCAGTACTTC. This translates into CASSINLSDEQYF.

The V call is TRBV13, the J call TRBJ2-7; TRBD1 agrees at 8 bases. The length of the CDR3 is 13 residues. Germline V gene lookup returns CDR1 PRHDT and CDR2 FYEKMQ (reference sequence). Trimming took 4 bases from V and 8 from J; bases not matched to a gene: 7. This chain's CDR3 is CASSSGQDLQQYF. CDR3 DNA: TGTGCCAGCAGCTCGGGACAGGACTTACAGCAGTACTTC.